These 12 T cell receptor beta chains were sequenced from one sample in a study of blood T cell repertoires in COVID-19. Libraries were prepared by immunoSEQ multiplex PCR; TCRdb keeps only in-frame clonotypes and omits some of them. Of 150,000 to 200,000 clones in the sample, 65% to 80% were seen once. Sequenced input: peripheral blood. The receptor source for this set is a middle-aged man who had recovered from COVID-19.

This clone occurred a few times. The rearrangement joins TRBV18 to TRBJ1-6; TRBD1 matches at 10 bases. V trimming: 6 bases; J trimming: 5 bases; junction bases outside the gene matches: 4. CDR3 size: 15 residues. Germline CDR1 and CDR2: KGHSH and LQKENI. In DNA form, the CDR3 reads TGTGCCAGCTCCCCCGGGACAGGGGATAATTCACCCCTCCACTTT. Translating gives CASSPGTGDNSPLHF.

The CDR3 DNA reads as TGTGCCAGCTCAGACTCGTCGATCCAGACCGGGGCTGGAAACACCATATATTTT. Translation: CASSDSSIQTGAGNTIYF. The chain uses TRBV18 and TRBJ1-3; D uncertain. The V end was cut by 5 bases, the J end by 2 bases, with 22 bases between. The CDR3 covers 18 residues. CDR1 is KGHSH, CDR2 LQKENI, per germline.

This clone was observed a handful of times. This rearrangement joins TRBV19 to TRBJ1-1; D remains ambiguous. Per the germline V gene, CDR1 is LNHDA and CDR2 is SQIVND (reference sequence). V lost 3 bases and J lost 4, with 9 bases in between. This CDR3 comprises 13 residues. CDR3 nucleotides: TGTGCCAGTAGTATCCCCGGTAGCACTGAAGCTTTCTTT. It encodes CASSIPGSTEAFF.

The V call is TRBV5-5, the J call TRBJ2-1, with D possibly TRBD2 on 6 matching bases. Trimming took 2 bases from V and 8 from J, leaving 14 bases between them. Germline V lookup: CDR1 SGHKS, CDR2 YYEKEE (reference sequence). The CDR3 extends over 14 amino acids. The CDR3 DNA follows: TGTGCCAGCAGCTTCGGGTCGGGCGGGGATGAGCAGTTCTTC. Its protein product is CASSFGSGGDEQFF.

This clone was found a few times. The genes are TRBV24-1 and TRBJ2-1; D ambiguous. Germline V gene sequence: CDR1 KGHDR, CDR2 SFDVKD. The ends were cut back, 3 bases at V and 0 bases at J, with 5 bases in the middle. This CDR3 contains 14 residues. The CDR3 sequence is CATSDHFSYNEQFF. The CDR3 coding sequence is TGTGCCACCAGTGATCACTTCTCCTACAATGAGCAGTTCTTC.

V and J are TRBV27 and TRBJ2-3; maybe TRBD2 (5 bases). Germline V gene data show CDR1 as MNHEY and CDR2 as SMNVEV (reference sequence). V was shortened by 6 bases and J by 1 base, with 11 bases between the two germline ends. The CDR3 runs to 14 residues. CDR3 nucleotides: TGTGCCAGCAGCCGGGGTTGGGGCACAGATACGCAGTATTTT. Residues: CASSRGWGTDTQYF.

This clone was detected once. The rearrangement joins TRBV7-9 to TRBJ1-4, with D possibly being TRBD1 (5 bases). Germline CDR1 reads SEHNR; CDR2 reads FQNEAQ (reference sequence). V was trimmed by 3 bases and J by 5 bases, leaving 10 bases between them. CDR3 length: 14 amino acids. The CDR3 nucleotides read TGTGCCAGCAGCTTTCAGGGACTGAATGAAAAACTGTTTTTT. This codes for CASSFQGLNEKLFF.

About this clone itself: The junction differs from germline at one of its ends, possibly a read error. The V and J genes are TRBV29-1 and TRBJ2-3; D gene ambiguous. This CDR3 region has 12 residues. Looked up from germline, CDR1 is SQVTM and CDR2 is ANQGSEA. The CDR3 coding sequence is TGCAGCGTTGAAGCAGACACAAATACGCAGTATTTT. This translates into CSVEADTNTQYF.

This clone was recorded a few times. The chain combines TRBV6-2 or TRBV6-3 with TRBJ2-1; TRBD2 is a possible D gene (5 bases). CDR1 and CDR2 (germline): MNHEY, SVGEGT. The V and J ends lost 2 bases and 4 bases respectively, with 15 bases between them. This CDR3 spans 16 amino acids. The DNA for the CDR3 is TGTGCCAGCAGTTACCCTAGCCGACGGTCATACAATGAGCAGTTCTTC. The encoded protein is CASSYPSRRSYNEQFF.

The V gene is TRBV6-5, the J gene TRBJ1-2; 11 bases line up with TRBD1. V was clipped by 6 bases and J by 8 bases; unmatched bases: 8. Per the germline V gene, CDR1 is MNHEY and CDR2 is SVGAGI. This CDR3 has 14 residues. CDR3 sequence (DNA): TGTGCCAGCAGCCTAATGGGACAGGGGGTGGGCTACACCTTC. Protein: CASSLMGQGVGYTF.

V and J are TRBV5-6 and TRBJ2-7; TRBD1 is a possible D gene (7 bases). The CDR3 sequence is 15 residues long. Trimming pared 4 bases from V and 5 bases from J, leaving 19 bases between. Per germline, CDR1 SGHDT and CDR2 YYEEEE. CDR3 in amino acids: CASSPYGGTDHEQYF. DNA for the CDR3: TGTGCCAGCAGCCCATATGGCGGGACAGACCACGAGCAGTACTTC.

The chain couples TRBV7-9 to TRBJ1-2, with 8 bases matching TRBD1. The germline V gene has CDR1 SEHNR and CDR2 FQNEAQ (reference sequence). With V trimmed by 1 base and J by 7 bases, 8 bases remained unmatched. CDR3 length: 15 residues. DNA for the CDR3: TGTGCCAGCAGCTTAGGGCCCCAGGGGGCGAGTGGCTACACCTTC. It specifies CASSLGPQGASGYTF.